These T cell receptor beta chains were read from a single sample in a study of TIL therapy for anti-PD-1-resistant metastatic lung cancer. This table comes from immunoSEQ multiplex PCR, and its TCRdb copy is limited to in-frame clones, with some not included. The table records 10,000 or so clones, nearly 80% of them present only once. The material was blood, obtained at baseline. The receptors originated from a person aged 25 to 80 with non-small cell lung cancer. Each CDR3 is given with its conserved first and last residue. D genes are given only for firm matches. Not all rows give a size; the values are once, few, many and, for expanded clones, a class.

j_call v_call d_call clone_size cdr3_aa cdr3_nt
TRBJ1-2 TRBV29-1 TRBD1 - CSADSGQGKSNYGYTF TGCAGCGCCGACTCTGGACAGGGGAAATCTAACTATGGCTACACCTTC
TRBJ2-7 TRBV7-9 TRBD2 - CASSLHTGTTVYEQYF TGTGCCAGCAGCCTTCACACCGGGACTACCGTCTACGAGCAGTACTTC
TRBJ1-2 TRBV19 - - CASSPSGTRNGYTF TGTGCCAGTAGCCCCTCCGGGACACGGAATGGCTACACCTTC
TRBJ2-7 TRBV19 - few CASTPSASYEQYF TGTGCCAGTACCCCTAGCGCGTCCTACGAGCAGTACTTC
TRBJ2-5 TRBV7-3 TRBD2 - CASSATMGREETQYF TGTGCCAGCAGTGCAACCATGGGGAGGGAAGAGACCCAGTACTTC
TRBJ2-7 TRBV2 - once CASSDIQATSYEQYF TGTGCCAGCAGTGATATACAGGCGACCTCCTACGAGCAGTACTTC
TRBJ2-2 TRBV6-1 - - CASSEGDTGELFF TGTGCCAGCAGTGAAGGGGACACCGGGGAGCTGTTTTTT
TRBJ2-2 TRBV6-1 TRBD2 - CAMGLAGVPTGELFF TGTGCCATGGGACTAGCGGGAGTCCCCACCGGGGAGCTGTTTTTT
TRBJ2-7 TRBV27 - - CASSTWTAYEQYF TGTGCCAGCAGCACCTGGACAGCCTACGAGCAGTACTTC
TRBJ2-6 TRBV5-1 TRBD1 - CASRGQTSGANVLTF TGCGCCAGCAGGGGACAGACCTCTGGGGCCAACGTCCTGACTTTC
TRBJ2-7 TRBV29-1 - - CSVGEGSSYEQYF TGCAGCGTTGGGGAAGGCAGCTCCTACGAGCAGTACTTC
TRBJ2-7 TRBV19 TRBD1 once CASSIPRAGGYYEQYF TGTGCCAGTAGTATTCCCCGGGCAGGGGGCTACTACGAGCAGTACTTC
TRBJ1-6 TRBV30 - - CAWSVRGQGNSPLHF TGTGCCTGGAGTGTACGGGGTCAGGGAAATTCACCCCTCCACTTT
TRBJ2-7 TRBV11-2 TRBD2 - CASSPLGGRNFYEQYF TGTGCCAGCAGCCCCCTTGGCGGGAGGAATTTCTACGAGCAGTACTTC
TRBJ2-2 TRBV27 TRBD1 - CASSFLGQGGSTGELFF TGTGCCAGCAGTTTCCTTGGACAGGGGGGATCCACCGGGGAGCTGTTTTTT
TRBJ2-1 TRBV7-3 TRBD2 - CASSHGTSNNEQFF TGTGCCAGCAGCCACGGGACTAGCAACAATGAGCAGTTCTTC
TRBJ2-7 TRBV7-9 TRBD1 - CASSPNGQGRYF TGTGCCAGCAGCCCCAACGGACAGGGAAGGTACTTC
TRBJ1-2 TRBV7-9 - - CASSYGMAGGRTYGYTF TGTGCCAGCAGCTACGGTATGGCGGGGGGCAGAACATATGGCTACACCTTC
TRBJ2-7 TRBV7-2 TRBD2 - CASSWETSGGTYEQYF TGTGCCAGCAGCTGGGAGACTAGCGGGGGAACCTACGAGCAGTACTTC